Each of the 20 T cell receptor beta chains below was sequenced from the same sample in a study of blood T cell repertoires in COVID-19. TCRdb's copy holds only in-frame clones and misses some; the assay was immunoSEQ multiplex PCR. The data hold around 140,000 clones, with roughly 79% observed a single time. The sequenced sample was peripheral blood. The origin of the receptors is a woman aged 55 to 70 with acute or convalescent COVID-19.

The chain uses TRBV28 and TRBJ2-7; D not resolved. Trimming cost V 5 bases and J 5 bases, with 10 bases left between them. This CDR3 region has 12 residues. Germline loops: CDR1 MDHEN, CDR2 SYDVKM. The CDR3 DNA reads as TGTGCCAGCAGTCCACATCTCGACGAGCAGTACTTC. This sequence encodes CASSPHLDEQYF.

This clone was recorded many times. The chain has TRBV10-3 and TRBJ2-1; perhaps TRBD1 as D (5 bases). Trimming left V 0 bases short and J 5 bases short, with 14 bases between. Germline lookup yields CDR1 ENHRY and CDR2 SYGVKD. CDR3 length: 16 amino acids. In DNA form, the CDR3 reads TGTGCCATCAGTGAGTCCTTAGGGGCTTCCAACAATGAGCAGTTCTTC. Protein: CAISESLGASNNEQFF.

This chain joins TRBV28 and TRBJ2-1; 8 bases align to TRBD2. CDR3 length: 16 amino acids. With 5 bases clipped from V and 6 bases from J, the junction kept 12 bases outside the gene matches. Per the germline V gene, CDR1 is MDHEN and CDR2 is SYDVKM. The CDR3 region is CASSAPGTSRANEQFF. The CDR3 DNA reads TGTGCCAGCAGTGCACCCGGGACTAGTAGAGCCAATGAGCAGTTCTTC.

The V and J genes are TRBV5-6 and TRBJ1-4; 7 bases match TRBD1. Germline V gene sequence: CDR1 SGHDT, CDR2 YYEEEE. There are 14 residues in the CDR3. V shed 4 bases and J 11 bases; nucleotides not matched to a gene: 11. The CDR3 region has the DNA TGTGCCAGCAGCGTACAGGGGACCTTAGGGAAACTGTTTTTT. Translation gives CASSVQGTLGKLFF.

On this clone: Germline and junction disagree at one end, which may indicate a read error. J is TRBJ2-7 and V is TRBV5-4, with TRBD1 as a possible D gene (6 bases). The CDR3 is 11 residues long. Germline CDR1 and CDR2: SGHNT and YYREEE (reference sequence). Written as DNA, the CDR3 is TGTGCCACCCAGGGGCCCGGGTCCATAAACTTC. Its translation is CATQGPGSINF.

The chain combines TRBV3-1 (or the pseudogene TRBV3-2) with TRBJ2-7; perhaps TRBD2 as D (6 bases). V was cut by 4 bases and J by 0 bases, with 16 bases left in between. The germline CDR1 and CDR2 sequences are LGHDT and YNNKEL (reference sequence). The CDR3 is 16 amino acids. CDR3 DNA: TGTGCCAGCAGCCCACAAGCGGGCCAAAGCTCCTACGAGCAGTACTTC. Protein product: CASSPQAGQSSYEQYF.

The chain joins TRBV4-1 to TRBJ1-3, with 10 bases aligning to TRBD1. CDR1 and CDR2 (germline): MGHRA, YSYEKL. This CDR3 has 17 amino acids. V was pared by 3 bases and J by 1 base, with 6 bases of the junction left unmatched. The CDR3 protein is CASSHTGTGVSGNTIYF. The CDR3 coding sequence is TGCGCCAGCAGCCACACCGGGACAGGGGTTTCTGGAAACACCATATATTTT.

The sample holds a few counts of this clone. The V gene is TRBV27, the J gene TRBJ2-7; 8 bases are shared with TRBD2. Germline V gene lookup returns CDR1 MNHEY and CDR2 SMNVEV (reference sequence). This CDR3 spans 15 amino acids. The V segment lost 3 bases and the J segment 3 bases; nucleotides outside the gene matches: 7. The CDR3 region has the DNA TGTGCCAGCAGTTTTTCAGCGGGAGCGGACTACGAGCAGTACTTC. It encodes CASSFSAGADYEQYF.

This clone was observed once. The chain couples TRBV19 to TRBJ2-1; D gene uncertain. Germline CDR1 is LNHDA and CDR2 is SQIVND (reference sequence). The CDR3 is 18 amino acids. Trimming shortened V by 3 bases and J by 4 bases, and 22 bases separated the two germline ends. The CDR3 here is CASSILLTAHTDYNEQFF. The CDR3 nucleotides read TGTGCCAGTAGTATTCTATTAACAGCACATACAGATTACAATGAGCAGTTCTTC.

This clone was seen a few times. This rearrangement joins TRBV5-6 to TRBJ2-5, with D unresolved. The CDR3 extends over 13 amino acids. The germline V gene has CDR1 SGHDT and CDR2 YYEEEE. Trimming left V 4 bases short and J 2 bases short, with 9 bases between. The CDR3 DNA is TGTGCCAGCAGCCCGGTGGTTCAAGAGACCCAGTACTTC. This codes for CASSPVVQETQYF.

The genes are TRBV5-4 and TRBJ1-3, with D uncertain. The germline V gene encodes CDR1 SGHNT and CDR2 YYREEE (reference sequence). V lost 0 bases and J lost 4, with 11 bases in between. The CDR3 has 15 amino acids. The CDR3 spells CASSLGPRSGNTIYF. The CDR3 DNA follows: TGTGCCAGCAGCTTGGGACCTAGGTCCGGAAACACCATATATTTT.

The CDR3 is CASSSGLLQETQYF. CDR3 nucleotide sequence: TGTGCCAGCAGCTCGGGACTACTTCAAGAGACCCAGTACTTC. The chain has TRBV5-6 and TRBJ2-5, with 7 bases identical to TRBD2. There are 14 residues in the CDR3. The V segment lost 3 bases and the J segment 2 bases; nucleotides outside the gene matches: 4. Germline V gene data show CDR1 as SGHDT and CDR2 as YYEEEE.

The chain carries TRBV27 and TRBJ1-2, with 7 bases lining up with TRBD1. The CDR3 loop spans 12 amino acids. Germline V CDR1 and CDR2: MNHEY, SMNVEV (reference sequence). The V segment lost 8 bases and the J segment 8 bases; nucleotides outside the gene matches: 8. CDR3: CASATGVNGYTF. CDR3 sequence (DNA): TGTGCCAGCGCCACAGGGGTCAACGGCTACACCTTC.

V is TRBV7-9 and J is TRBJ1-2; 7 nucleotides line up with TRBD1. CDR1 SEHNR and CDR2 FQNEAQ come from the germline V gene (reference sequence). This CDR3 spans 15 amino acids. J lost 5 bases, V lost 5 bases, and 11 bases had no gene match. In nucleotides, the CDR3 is TGTGCCAGCAGCAAAGGGGGCAGGGCCGAATATGGCTACACCTTC. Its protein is CASSKGGRAEYGYTF.

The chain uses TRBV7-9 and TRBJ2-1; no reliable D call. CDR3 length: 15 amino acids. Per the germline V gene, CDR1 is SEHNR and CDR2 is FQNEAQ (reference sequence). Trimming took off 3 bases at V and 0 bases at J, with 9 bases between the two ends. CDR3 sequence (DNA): TGTGCCAGCAGCTTTTCCTTTAGCTCCTACAATGAGCAGTTCTTC. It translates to CASSFSFSSYNEQFF.

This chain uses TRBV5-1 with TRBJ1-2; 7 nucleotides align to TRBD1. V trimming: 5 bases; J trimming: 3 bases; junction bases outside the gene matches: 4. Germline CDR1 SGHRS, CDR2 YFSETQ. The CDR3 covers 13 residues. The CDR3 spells CASRMGTDYGYTF. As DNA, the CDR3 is TGCGCCAGCAGGATGGGGACAGACTATGGCTACACCTTC.

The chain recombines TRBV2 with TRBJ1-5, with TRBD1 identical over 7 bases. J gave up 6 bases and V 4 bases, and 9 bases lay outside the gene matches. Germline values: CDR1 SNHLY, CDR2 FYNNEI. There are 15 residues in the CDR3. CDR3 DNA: TGTGCCAGCAGTGTGAGGGGGCGACTTTCTCAGCCCCAGCATTTT. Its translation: CASSVRGRLSQPQHF.

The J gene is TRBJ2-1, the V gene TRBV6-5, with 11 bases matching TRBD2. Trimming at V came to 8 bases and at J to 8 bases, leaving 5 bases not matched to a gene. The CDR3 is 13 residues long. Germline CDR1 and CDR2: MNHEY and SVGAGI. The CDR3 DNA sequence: TGTGCCAGCCACACTAGCGGGAGCGATGAGCAGTTCTTC. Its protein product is CASHTSGSDEQFF.

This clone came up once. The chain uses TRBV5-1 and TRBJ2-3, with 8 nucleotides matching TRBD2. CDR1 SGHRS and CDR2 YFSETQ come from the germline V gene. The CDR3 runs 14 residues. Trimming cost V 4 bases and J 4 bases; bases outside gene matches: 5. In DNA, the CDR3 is TGCGCCAGCAGCACGCGGACTAGCTCAGATACGCAGTATTTT. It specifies CASSTRTSSDTQYF.

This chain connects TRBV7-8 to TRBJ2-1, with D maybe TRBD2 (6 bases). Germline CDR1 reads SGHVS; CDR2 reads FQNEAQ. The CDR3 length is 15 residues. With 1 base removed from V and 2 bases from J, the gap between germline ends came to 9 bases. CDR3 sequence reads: CASSLVTGAYNEQFF. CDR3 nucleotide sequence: TGTGCCAGCAGCTTAGTTACGGGAGCCTACAATGAGCAGTTCTTC.